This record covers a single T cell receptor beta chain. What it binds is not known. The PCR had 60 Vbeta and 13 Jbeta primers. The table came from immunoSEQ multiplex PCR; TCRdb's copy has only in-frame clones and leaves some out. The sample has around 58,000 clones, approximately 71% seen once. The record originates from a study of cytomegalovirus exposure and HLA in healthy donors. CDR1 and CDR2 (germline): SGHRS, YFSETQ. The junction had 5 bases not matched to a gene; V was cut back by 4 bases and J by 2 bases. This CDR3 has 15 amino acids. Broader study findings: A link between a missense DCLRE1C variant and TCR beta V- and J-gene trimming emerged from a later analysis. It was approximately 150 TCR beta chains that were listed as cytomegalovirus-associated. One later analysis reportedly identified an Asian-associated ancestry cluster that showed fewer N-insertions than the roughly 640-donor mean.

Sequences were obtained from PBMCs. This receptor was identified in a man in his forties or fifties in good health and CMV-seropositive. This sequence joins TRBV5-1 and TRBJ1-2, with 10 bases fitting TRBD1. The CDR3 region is CASSLDRGQNYGYTF. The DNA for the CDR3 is TGCGCCAGCAGCCTTGACAGGGGGCAAAACTATGGCTACACCTTC.